Shown below are 20 T cell receptor beta chains from a single sample sequenced in a study of monozygotic twins with inflammatory bowel disease. Reanalyzing the 5' RACE reads, TCRdb keeps one entry per CDR3 protein, without DNA. This sample's table has around 100,000 distinct CDR3 sequences. The sample taken for sequencing was blood. The receptors shown here come from a human donor with ulcerative colitis or Crohn's disease, or a healthy co-twin of an affected twin (not recorded which).

The chain links TRBV6-2 or TRBV6-3 to TRBJ1-5. Germline V gene data show CDR1 as MNHEY and CDR2 as SVGEGT. The CDR3 has 12 residues. The CDR3 sequence is CASSYSVGPQHF.

The genes are TRBV20-1 and TRBJ2-7; no DNA is available, so the TRBD1 call from TCRdb remains unchecked. This CDR3 contains 13 residues. The germline V gene has CDR1 DFQATT and CDR2 SNEGSKA (reference sequence). The CDR3 sequence is CSGRRGSGYEQYF.

This chain uses TRBV7-9 with TRBJ2-3; TCRdb lists TRBD2, though no DNA is available to test this call. Germline V gene data show CDR1 as SEHNR and CDR2 as FQNEAQ (reference sequence). This CDR3 is 13 amino acids long. CDR3 sequence: CAQPGLHTDTQYF.

The CDR3 loop is CASSRQGGETQYF. The chain has TRBV7-2 and TRBJ2-5; TCRdb designates TRBD1, a call that cannot be tested without DNA. This CDR3 has 13 amino acids. Germline V gene data show CDR1 as SGHTA and CDR2 as FQGNSA.

This chain uses TRBV2 with TRBJ2-3; TCRdb lists TRBD1, though no DNA is available to test this call. The CDR3 extends over 15 amino acids. Germline V gives CDR1 SNHLY, CDR2 FYNNEI. Here the CDR3 reads CASSDEGSAADTQYF.

The chain joins TRBV5-1 to TRBJ2-3; TCRdb's assignment of TRBD1 cannot be checked, as there is no DNA. Germline CDR1 and CDR2: SGHRS and YFSETQ. There are 16 residues in the CDR3. CDR3 amino acids: CASSLRQGSSTDTQYF.

The CDR3 sequence: CATSDSRGSQETQYF. This rearrangement joins TRBV24-1 to TRBJ2-5; the D gene TCRdb calls, TRBD2, cannot be checked with no DNA. Germline V gene sequence: CDR1 KGHDR, CDR2 SFDVKD. The CDR3 totals 15 residues.

The rearrangement joins TRBV5-1 to TRBJ1-2; the TCRdb call, TRBD1, lacks DNA for checking. The CDR3 has 14 residues. The germline gives CDR1 SGHRS, CDR2 YFSETQ. The chain's CDR3 is CASSSIPTGDGYTF.

The chain is built from TRBV12-3 or TRBV12-4 and TRBJ1-5. This CDR3 region has 15 residues. The CDR3 sequence: CASSPFFSADQPQHF.

The chain employs TRBV20-1 and TRBJ2-3; TCRdb picks TRBD1, but there is no DNA to check that call. The CDR3 totals 15 residues. Germline V gene sequence: CDR1 DFQATT, CDR2 SNEGSKA (reference sequence). CDR3 region: CSATSPGQRTDTQYF.

V and J are TRBV6-6 and TRBJ2-5; TCRdb picks TRBD1, but there is no DNA to check that call. Germline-derived CDR1 and CDR2 are MNHNY and SVGAGI (reference sequence). The CDR3 is made up of 11 amino acids. The CDR3 protein is CASTRGETQYF.

The CDR3 is CASSESPPQNNYEQYF. The chain recombines TRBV10-2 with TRBJ2-7; without DNA, the TCRdb call of TRBD1 cannot be checked. Per the germline V gene, CDR1 is WSHSY and CDR2 is SAAADI. The CDR3 totals 16 residues.

J is TRBJ2-7 and V is TRBV4-1; the TCRdb D gene call, TRBD1, has no DNA to confirm it. Looked up from germline, CDR1 is MGHRA and CDR2 is YSYEKL. The CDR3 totals 14 residues. CDR3 in amino acids: CASSPWDRNYEQYF.

The rearrangement links TRBV28 to TRBJ2-3. Germline CDR1 MDHEN, CDR2 SYDVKM. The CDR3 is made up of 15 amino acids. This CDR3 is CASSFELVLTDTQYF.

The rearrangement joins TRBV7-9 to TRBJ2-7; with no DNA, the TCRdb D assignment of TRBD2 cannot be verified. The CDR3 spans 14 residues. Germline-derived CDR1 and CDR2 are SEHNR and FQNEAQ (reference sequence). CDR3 sequence: CASMESSGSYEQYF.

CDR3 amino acids: CASSQSAGDRNTGELFF. This sequence joins TRBV23-1 and TRBJ2-2; as DNA is missing, the TRBD1 call by TCRdb cannot be tested. TRBV23-1 is labeled an ORF, and its function is uncertain. The CDR3 spans 17 residues.

V and J are TRBV29-1 and TRBJ2-5; the D call of TRBD2 rests on TCRdb alone, since no DNA is present to check it. The CDR3 has 15 amino acids. CDR1 is SQVTM, CDR2 ANQGSEA, per germline. This chain's CDR3 is CSSSPLAGVKETQYF. The whole variable domain, filled in from reference TRBV29-1 and TRBJ2-5, reads SAVISQKPSRDICQRGTSLTIQCQVDSQVTMMFWYRQQPGQSLTLIATANQGSEATYESGFVIDKFPISRPNLTFSTLTVSNMSPEDSSIYLCSSSPLAGVKETQYFGPGTRLLVL.

The chain combines TRBV20-1 with TRBJ2-7. The CDR3 has 16 amino acids. CDR1 and CDR2 from the germline V gene are DFQATT and SNEGSKA (reference sequence). CDR3 region: CSARVPVPQSSYEQYF.

J is TRBJ1-6 and V is TRBV4-3. The length of the CDR3 is 14 residues. The V gene's germline CDR1 is LGHNA and CDR2 YSLEER. This chain's CDR3 is CASSQVMGGAALHF.

This chain joins TRBV28 and TRBJ2-1; the D gene TCRdb calls, TRBD2, cannot be checked with no DNA. The CDR3 has 15 amino acids. Germline CDR1 MDHEN, CDR2 SYDVKM. The chain's CDR3 is CASTLSSGHYNEQFF.